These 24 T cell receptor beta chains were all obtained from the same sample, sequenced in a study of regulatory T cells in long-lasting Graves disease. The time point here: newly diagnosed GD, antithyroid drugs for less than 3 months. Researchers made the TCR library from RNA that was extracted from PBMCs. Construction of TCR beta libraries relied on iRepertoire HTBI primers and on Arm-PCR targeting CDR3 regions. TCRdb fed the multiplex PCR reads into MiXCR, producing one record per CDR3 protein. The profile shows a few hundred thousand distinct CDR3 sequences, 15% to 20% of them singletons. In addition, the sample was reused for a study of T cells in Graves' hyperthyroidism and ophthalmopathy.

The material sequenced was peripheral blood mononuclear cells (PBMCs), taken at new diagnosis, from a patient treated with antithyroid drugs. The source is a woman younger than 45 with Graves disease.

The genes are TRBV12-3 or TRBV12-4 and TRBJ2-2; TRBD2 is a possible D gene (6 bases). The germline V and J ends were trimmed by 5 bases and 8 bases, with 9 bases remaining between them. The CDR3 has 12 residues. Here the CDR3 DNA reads TGTGCCAGCAGTACACGGGGGGGGGAGCTGTTTTTT. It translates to CASSTRGGELFF.

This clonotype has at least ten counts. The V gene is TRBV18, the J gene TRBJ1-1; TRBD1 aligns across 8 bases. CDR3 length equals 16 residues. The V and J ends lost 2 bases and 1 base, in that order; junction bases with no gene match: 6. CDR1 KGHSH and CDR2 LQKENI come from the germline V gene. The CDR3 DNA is TGTGCCAGCTCACCAGGACAGGGAGATTGGAACACTGAAGCTTTCTTT. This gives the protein CASSPGQGDWNTEAFF.

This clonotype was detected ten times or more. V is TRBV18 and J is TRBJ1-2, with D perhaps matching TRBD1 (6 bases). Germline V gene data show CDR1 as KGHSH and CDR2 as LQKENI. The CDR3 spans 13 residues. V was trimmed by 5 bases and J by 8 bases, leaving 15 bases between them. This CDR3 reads CASSYGQTGGYTF. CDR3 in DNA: TGTGCCAGCTCATACGGACAGACCGGGGGCTACACCTTC. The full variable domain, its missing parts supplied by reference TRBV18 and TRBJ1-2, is NAGVMQNPRHLVRRRGQEARLRCSPMKGHSHVYWYRQLPEEGLKFMVYLQKENIIDESGMPKERFSAEFPKEGPSILRIQQVVRGDSAAYFCASSYGQTGGYTFGSGTRLTVV.

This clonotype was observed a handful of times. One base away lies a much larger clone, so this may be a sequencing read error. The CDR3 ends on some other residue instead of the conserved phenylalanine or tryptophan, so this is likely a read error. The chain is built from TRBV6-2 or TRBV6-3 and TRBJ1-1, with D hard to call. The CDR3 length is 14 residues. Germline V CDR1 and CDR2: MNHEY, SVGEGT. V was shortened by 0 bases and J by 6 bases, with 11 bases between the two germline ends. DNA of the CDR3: TGTGCCAGCAGTTACTCGAGAAGGAGAGCTGAAGCTTTCCTT. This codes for CASSYSRRRAEAFL.

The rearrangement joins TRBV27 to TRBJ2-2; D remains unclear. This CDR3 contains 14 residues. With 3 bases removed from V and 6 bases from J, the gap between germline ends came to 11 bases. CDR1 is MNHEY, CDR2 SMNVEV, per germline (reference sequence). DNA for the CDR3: TGTGCCAGCAGTTTTGGCCTGGTAGCCGGGGAGCTGTTTTTT. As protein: CASSFGLVAGELFF.

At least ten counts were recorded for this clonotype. The CDR3 DNA is TGTGCCAGCAGTTTACGACAGGGCTTAAACATTCAGTACTTC. Its protein is CASSLRQGLNIQYF. V usage is TRBV12-3 or TRBV12-4 and J usage is TRBJ2-4; 7 bases agree with TRBD1. The J segment lost 6 bases and the V segment lost 2 bases, leaving 4 bases of the junction unmatched. This CDR3 has 14 residues.

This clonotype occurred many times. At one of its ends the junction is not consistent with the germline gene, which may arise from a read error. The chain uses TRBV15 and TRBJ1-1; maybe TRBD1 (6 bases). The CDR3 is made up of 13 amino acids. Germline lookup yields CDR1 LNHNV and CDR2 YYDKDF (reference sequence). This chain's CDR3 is CATSGDRRTEAFF. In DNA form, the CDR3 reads TGTGCCACCAGCGGAGACAGGCGCACTGAAGCTTTCTTT.

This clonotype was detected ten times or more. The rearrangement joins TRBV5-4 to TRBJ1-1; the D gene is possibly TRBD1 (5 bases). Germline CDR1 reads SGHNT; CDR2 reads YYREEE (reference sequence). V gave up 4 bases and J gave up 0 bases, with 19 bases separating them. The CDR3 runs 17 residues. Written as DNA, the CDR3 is TGTGCCAGCAGCCGGTTCACGGGGGGTTCGATGAACACTGAAGCTTTCTTT. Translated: CASSRFTGGSMNTEAFF.

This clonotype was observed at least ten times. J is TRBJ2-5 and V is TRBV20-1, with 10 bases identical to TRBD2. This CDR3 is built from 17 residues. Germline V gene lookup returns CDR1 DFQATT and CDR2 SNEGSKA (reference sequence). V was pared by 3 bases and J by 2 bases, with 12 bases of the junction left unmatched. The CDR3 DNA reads TGCAGTGCTAGGGACCCCTGGACTAGCGGAACACAAGAGACCCAGTACTTC. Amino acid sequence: CSARDPWTSGTQETQYF.

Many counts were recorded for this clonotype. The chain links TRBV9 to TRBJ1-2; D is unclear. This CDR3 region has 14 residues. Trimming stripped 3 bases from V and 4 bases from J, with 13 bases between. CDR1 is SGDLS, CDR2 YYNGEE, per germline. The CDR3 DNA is TGTGCCAGCAGCGAGGCAGACAATAGCTATGGCTACACCTTC. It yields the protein CASSEADNSYGYTF.

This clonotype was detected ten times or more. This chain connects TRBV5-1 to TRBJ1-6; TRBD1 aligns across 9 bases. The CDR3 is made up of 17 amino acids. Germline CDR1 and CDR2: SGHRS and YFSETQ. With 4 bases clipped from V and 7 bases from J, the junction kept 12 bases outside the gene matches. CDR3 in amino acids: CASSRTGTGRENSPLHF. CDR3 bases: TGCGCCAGCAGCAGGACCGGGACAGGGAGGGAGAATTCACCCCTCCACTTT.

The CDR3 nucleotides are TGTGCCAGCAGCTCGGGGACATCTAATACAGCTTTCTTT. Amino acid sequence: CASSSGTSNTAFF. The chain uses TRBV6-2 or TRBV6-3 and TRBJ1-1, with a possible D match to TRBD1 (6 bases). The germline V gene encodes CDR1 MNHEY and CDR2 SVGEGT. V lost 6 bases and J 10 bases, leaving 18 bases between the germline ends. The CDR3 totals 13 residues.

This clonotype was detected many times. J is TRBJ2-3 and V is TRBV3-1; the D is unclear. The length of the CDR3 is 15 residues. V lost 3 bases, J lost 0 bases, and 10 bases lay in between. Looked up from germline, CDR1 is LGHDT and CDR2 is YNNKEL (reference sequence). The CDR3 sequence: CASSHSTSSTDTQYF. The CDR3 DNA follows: TGTGCCAGCAGCCATAGCACGAGTAGCACAGATACGCAGTATTTT.

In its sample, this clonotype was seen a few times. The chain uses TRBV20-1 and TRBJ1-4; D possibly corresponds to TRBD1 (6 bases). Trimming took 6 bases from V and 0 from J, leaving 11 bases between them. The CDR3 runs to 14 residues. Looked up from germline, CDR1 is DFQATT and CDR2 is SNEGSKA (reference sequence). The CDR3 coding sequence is TGCAGTGCACCCGACAGGACAACTAATGAAAAACTGTTTTTT. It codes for CSAPDRTTNEKLFF.

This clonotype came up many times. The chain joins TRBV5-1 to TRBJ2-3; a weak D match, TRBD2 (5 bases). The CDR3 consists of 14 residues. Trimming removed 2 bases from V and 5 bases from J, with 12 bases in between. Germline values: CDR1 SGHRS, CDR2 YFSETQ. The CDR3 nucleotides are TGCGCCAGCAGCTTATCGGGGATGATAGATACGCAGTATTTT. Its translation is CASSLSGMIDTQYF.

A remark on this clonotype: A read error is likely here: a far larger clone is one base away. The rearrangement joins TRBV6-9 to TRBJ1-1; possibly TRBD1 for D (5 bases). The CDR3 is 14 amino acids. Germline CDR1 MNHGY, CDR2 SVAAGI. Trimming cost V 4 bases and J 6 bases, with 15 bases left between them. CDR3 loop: CASSFNGGTAEAFF. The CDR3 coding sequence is TGTGCCAGCAGTTTTAACGGAGGGACCGCTGAAGCTTTCTTT.

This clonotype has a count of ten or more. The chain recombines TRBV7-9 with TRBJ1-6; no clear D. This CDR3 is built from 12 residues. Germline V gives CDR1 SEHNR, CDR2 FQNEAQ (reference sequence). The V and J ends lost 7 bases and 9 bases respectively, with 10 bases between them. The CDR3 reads CASNDRRSPLHF. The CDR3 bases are TGTGCCAGCAACGACCGTCGTTCACCCCTCCACTTT.

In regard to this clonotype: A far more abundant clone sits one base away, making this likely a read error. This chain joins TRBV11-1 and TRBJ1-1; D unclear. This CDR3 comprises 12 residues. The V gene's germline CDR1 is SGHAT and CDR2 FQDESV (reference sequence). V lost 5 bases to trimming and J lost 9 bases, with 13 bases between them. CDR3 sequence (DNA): TGTGCCAGCAGCCAAGACGGGCAACAAGCTTTCTTT. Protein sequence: CASSQDGQQAFF.

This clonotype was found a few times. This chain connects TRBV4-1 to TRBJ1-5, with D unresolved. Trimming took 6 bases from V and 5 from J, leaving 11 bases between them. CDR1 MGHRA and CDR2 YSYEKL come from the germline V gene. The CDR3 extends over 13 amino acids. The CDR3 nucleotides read TGCGCCAGCAGTGGAACATGGGATCAGCCCCAGCATTTT. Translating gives CASSGTWDQPQHF.

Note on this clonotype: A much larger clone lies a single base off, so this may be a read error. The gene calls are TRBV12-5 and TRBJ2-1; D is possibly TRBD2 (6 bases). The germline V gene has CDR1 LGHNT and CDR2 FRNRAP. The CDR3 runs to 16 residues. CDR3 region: CASGLSQGLSYDEQFF. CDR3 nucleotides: TGTGCTAGTGGTTTATCCCAGGGACTGTCCTACGATGAGCAGTTCTTC.

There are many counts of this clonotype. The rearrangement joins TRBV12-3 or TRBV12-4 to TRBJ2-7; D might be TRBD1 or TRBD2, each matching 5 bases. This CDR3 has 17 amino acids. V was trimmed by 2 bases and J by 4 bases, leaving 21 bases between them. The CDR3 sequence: CASSLSWDPRLGYEQYF. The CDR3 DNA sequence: TGTGCCAGCAGTTTAAGTTGGGACCCTCGGCTTGGTTACGAGCAGTACTTC.

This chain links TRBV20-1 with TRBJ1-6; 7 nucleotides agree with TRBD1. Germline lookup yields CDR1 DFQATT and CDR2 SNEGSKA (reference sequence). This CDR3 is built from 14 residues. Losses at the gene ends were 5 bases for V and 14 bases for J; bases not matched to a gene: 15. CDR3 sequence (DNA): TGCAGTGCTGTAGACAGGGCTCAAGCGGTCACCCTCCACTTT. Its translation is CSAVDRAQAVTLHF.

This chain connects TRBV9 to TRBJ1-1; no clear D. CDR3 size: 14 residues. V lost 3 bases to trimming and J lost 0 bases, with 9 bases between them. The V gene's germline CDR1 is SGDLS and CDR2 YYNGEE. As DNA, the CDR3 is TGTGCCAGCAGCGAGAGATACCTGAACACTGAAGCTTTCTTT. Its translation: CASSERYLNTEAFF.

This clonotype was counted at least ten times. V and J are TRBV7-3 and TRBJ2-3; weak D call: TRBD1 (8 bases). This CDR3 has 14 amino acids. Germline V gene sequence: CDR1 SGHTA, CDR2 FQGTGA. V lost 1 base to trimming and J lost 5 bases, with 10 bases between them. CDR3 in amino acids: CASSLNRGGDTQYF. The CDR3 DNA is TGTGCCAGCAGCTTAAACAGGGGGGGAGATACGCAGTATTTT.